These T cell receptor beta chains were read from a single sample in a study of cytomegalovirus exposure and HLA in healthy donors. Sequencing was performed with immunoSEQ multiplex PCR; in TCRdb, only in-frame clones are kept and a portion is missing. The table shows about 400,000 clones, with 86% occurring only once. Sequencing input: PBMCs. The source is a woman younger than 30 in good health and CMV-seronegative. Each CDR3 is given with its conserved first and last residue. D genes are given only for firm matches.

J,length,D,V,CDR3
TRBJ2-3,12,NA,TRBV7-9,CASSKRTDTQYF
TRBJ1-2,13,NA,TRBV28,CASNPAGAFGYTF
TRBJ2-7,19,TRBD2,TRBV5-1,CASSSLGLAGGVISYEQYF
TRBJ1-2,16,TRBD1,TRBV30,CAWRSFRDRTTYGYTF
TRBJ1-5,15,NA,TRBV2,CASRSLDGGYQPQHF
TRBJ1-3,14,NA,TRBV30,CAWSRSGTGNTIYF
TRBJ2-2,14,NA,TRBV10-1,CASKEFANTGELFF
TRBJ1-1,14,NA,TRBV27,CASSPGLQVAEAFF
TRBJ2-1,17,TRBD2,TRBV7-3,CASSSHSPSGDTDEQFF
TRBJ1-2,13,TRBD1,TRBV19,CASSVPGTDGYTF
TRBJ1-1,13,TRBD1,TRBV27,CASSLGTGEVAFF
TRBJ1-1,14,NA,TRBV6-1,CASRFAGRNTEAFF
TRBJ2-6,18,TRBD1,TRBV2,CASSEAGTVFSGANVLTF
TRBJ2-5,16,TRBD1,TRBV29-1,CSVPKGALLTGETQYF
TRBJ2-7,15,TRBD1,TRBV28,CASTTGGQGSYEQYF
TRBJ1-2,13,TRBD1,TRBV28,CASRSRTGDGYTF
TRBJ2-5,15,TRBD2,TRBV6-6,CASSYPASGGETQYF
TRBJ1-2,14,TRBD1,TRBV6-1,CASRRDSSNYGYTF
TRBJ2-4,15,NA,TRBV6-5,CASSPGWEEKNIQYF
TRBJ1-1,16,NA,TRBV2,CASKGRVLGHDTEAFF
TRBJ2-1,17,TRBD2,TRBV7-9,CASSPGLGGRANNEQFF
TRBJ1-4,17,NA,TRBV2,CASSELALTINHEKLFF
TRBJ2-7,16,TRBD2,TRBV4-1,CASSQGGSGVRYEQYF
TRBJ2-7,15,TRBD1,TRBV5-8,CASSFAGTAPYEQYF
TRBJ2-1,16,TRBD1,TRBV6-4,CASSDSVGQGGNEQFF
TRBJ2-1,15,NA,TRBV9,CASSVGASSYNEQFF
TRBJ1-2,14,NA,TRBV6-5,CASSPRGGLSGYTF
TRBJ1-1,13,NA,TRBV29-1,CSVSTGSDTEAFF
TRBJ2-3,13,NA,TRBV5-4,CASRVPATDTQYF
TRBJ1-1,15,NA,TRBV19,CASSKQGWVQTEAFF
TRBJ2-7,16,TRBD1,TRBV27,CASSSFGQGKAYEQYF
TRBJ2-7,15,TRBD2,TRBV6-5,CASSGRLAGLYEQYF
TRBJ2-1,13,TRBD1,TRBV18,CASSGQGGDEQFF
TRBJ2-5,15,NA,TRBV5-4,CASSLDLSLSGTQYF
TRBJ1-1,14,NA,TRBV6-5,CASSSRDKNTEAFF
TRBJ1-5,16,NA,TRBV4-1,CASSLNYRVSNQPQHF
TRBJ1-1,14,NA,TRBV9,CASSPGVMNTEAFF
TRBJ2-7,15,TRBD1,TRBV7-9,CASSAGQGVTYEQYF
TRBJ2-2,13,NA,TRBV27,CASSLSRGGELFF
TRBJ2-1,13,NA,TRBV18,CASSPDYLNEQFF
TRBJ2-7,14,NA,TRBV30,CAWIPRGTLYEQYF
TRBJ1-1,15,TRBD1,TRBV5-1,CASSSDRGLNTEAFF
TRBJ1-2,15,TRBD1,TRBV28,CASSPPGTGVSSYTF
TRBJ1-2,16,NA,TRBV6-5,CASSYSPAYRDYGYTF
TRBJ2-1,13,TRBD2,TRBV4-1,CASTLAGGREQFF
TRBJ2-5,14,TRBD2,TRBV19,CAPRIAGFQETQYF
TRBJ1-2,13,NA,TRBV6-5,CASSTKNRYGYTF